The 19 T cell receptor beta chains below all came from one sample that was sequenced in a study of CD8 T cells in ankylosing spondylitis. TCRdb reanalysed the 5' RACE reads using MiXCR and keeps one entry per CDR3 protein. Found here are about 240,000 distinct CDR3 sequences, around 10% of them singletons; the top ten hold under 7%. What was sequenced was blood, either unsorted or a sorted T cell fraction (not recorded which). These TCRs come from a male donor with ankylosing spondylitis or in good health (not recorded which).

This clonotype has a count of ten or more. The V call is TRBV2, the J call TRBJ1-5, with D perhaps TRBD1 (5 bases). The CDR3 length is 16 residues. The V gene's germline CDR1 is SNHLY and CDR2 FYNNEI. V lost 6 bases, J lost 1 base, and 16 bases lay in between. The chain's CDR3 is CASSPGGGRSNQPQHF. The CDR3 coding sequence is TGTGCCAGCAGCCCCGGCGGGGGACGGAGCAATCAGCCCCAGCATTTT.

This clonotype was detected many times. This chain joins TRBV5-1 and TRBJ1-2; D is uncertain. There are 13 residues in the CDR3. Deletions cut 4 bases from V and 4 bases from J, with 11 bases between. Germline CDR1 SGHRS, CDR2 YFSETQ. CDR3 nucleotide sequence: TGCGCCAGCAGCGGTTCTCTCCTCTATGGCTACACCTTC. It codes for CASSGSLLYGYTF.

This clonotype occurred many times. The gene calls are TRBV5-1 and TRBJ1-1, with TRBD1 matching 7 bases. Germline V gives CDR1 SGHRS, CDR2 YFSETQ. This CDR3 comprises 17 residues. Losses at the gene ends were 0 bases for V and 4 bases for J; bases not matched to a gene: 12. CDR3 protein: CASSLAYATGEATEAFF. CDR3 nucleotide sequence: TGCGCCAGCAGCTTGGCCTACGCTACAGGGGAGGCCACTGAAGCTTTCTTT.

This clonotype was counted a few times. The chain joins TRBV28 to TRBJ2-7; D assignment may be TRBD1 or TRBD2 (5 bases each). This CDR3 has 15 amino acids. CDR1 MDHEN and CDR2 SYDVKM come from the germline V gene. V was pared by 5 bases and J by 4 bases, with 18 bases between. CDR3 nucleotide sequence: TGTGCCAGCAGTCCCGGGGCCCGGTTTGAGTACGAGCAGTACTTC. Translation gives CASSPGARFEYEQYF.

This clonotype was seen at least ten times. The chain uses TRBV29-1 and TRBJ2-5; no clear D gene. Trimming shortened V by 7 bases and J by 5 bases, and 17 bases separated the two germline ends. The germline gives CDR1 SQVTM, CDR2 ANQGSEA. This CDR3 has 13 amino acids. The CDR3 DNA sequence: TGCAGCGCCGTCTCACCTCGTGGGGAGACCCAGTACTTC. Translating gives CSAVSPRGETQYF.

The genes are TRBV6-1 and TRBJ1-1; no reliable D call. The V gene lost 4 bases and the J gene lost 1 base, with 13 bases spanning the gap. The CDR3 is 15 amino acids. Per the germline V gene, CDR1 is MNHNS and CDR2 is SASEGT. CDR3 loop: CASSVHPVTNTEAFF. CDR3 nucleotide sequence: TGTGCCAGCAGTGTTCATCCGGTGACGAACACTGAAGCTTTCTTT.

This clonotype was recorded at least ten times. This chain links TRBV28 with TRBJ1-1, with D possibly being TRBD1 (5 bases). Trimming took 5 bases from V and 6 from J, leaving 19 bases between them. CDR3 length equals 15 residues. The V gene's germline CDR1 is MDHEN and CDR2 SYDVKM. The CDR3 loop reads CASSPAIGGSAEAFF. DNA for the CDR3: TGTGCCAGCAGTCCCGCTATCGGGGGGAGCGCTGAAGCTTTCTTT.

The chain joins TRBV4-1 to TRBJ2-7; D perhaps matches TRBD1 (6 bases). This CDR3 has 17 residues. Deletions cut 3 bases from V and 0 bases from J, with 18 bases between. Germline loops: CDR1 MGHRA, CDR2 YSYEKL. The CDR3 DNA reads as TGCGCCAGCAGCCAGGCTGACACAGGGATGAGCTCCTACGAGCAGTACTTC. This codes for CASSQADTGMSSYEQYF.

This clonotype has only a few counts. This rearrangement joins TRBV12-3 or TRBV12-4 to TRBJ1-4, with TRBD1 matching 8 bases. The CDR3 contains 15 residues. V shed 4 bases and J 6 bases; nucleotides not matched to a gene: 7. In DNA form, the CDR3 reads TGTGCCAGCAGTTCCACAGGGGGGCGAGATGAAAAACTGTTTTTT. Its translation: CASSSTGGRDEKLFF.

This clonotype was detected many times. V usage is TRBV5-1 and J usage is TRBJ2-3, with D unresolved. CDR1 and CDR2 (germline): SGHRS, YFSETQ. The V end lost 0 bases, the J end lost 5 bases, and 7 bases lay between the germline ends. This CDR3 is 13 amino acids long. The CDR3 bases are TGCGCCAGCAGCTTGGGCCCGGAAGATACGCAGTATTTT. This encodes CASSLGPEDTQYF.

This clonotype was observed many times. The chain has TRBV10-3 and TRBJ2-1, with 9 bases aligning to TRBD1. Germline V CDR1 and CDR2: ENHRY, SYGVKD. The J segment lost 7 bases and the V segment lost 5 bases, leaving 9 bases of the junction unmatched. The CDR3 is made up of 15 amino acids. CDR3 in DNA: TGTGCCATCAGTCCATCGGGACAGGGAAGGAATGAGCAGTTCTTC. This sequence encodes CAISPSGQGRNEQFF.

This clonotype has a count of ten or more. J is TRBJ2-7 and V is TRBV12-3 or TRBV12-4, with D maybe TRBD2 (5 bases). The CDR3 consists of 14 residues. V shed 6 bases and J shed 2 bases, with 14 bases lying between them. CDR3 loop: CASSAPGFPYEQYF. Here the CDR3 DNA reads TGTGCCAGCAGCGCCCCGGGGTTCCCCTACGAGCAGTACTTC.

The gene calls are TRBV28 and TRBJ2-7; perhaps TRBD2 as D (5 bases). The CDR3 is made up of 15 amino acids. Germline lookup yields CDR1 MDHEN and CDR2 SYDVKM. V was trimmed by 1 base and J by 2 bases, leaving 12 bases between them. For the CDR3, the DNA is TGTGCCAGCAGTTTATCCGCGGGCGCCCCCTACGAGCAGTACTTC. Translation: CASSLSAGAPYEQYF.

This clonotype was seen many times. This chain joins TRBV5-1 and TRBJ1-1; D gene uncertain. The CDR3 sequence is 13 residues long. Germline V lookup: CDR1 SGHRS, CDR2 YFSETQ. V was clipped by 5 bases and J by 4 bases, with 12 bases between them. CDR3 sequence reads: CASRAPGGTEAFF. The CDR3 DNA sequence: TGCGCCAGCAGGGCGCCGGGTGGCACTGAAGCTTTCTTT.

This clonotype was seen repeatedly, ten times or more. CDR3 protein: CATSRDRRGNYNEQFF. As DNA, the CDR3 is TGTGCCACCAGCAGAGATCGGCGGGGGAACTACAATGAGCAGTTCTTC. V gene TRBV15 combines with J gene TRBJ2-1; 7 nucleotides match TRBD2. Germline CDR1 LNHNV, CDR2 YYDKDF (reference sequence). Trimming took 0 bases from V and 3 from J; bases not matched to a gene: 5. The CDR3 covers 16 residues.

The chain recombines TRBV2 with TRBJ2-7, with a weak D call TRBD2 (5 bases). Trimming stripped 0 bases from V and 3 bases from J, with 12 bases between. CDR1 is SNHLY, CDR2 FYNNEI, per germline. This CDR3 contains 15 residues. The CDR3 reads CASSEALGLVYEQYF. The CDR3 DNA is TGTGCCAGCAGTGAAGCCCTTGGACTTGTCTACGAGCAGTACTTC.

In its sample, this clonotype was seen a few times. The J gene is TRBJ1-1, the V gene TRBV9; D uncertain. Germline V CDR1 and CDR2: SGDLS, YYNGEE. Trimming took 2 bases from V and 0 from J, leaving 5 bases between them. The CDR3 covers 13 residues. This chain's CDR3 is CASSVEMNTEAFF. For the CDR3, the DNA is TGTGCCAGCAGCGTCGAGATGAACACTGAAGCTTTCTTT.

This clonotype has at least ten counts. The CDR3 spells CASSLWASGGGSSYNEQFF. As DNA, the CDR3 is TGCGCCAGCAGCTTGTGGGCTAGCGGGGGGGGAAGCTCCTACAATGAGCAGTTCTTC. The chain joins TRBV5-1 to TRBJ2-1, with 12 bases matching TRBD2. There are 19 residues in the CDR3. J lost 0 bases, V lost 1 base, and 8 bases had no gene match. CDR1 is SGHRS and CDR2 is YFSETQ in the germline V gene. Combining the CDR3 with reference TRBV5-1 and TRBJ2-1 gives the whole variable domain KAGVTQTPRYLIKTRGQQVTLSCSPISGHRSVSWYQQTPGQGLQFLFEYFSETQRNKGNFPGRFSGRQFSNSRSEMNVSTLELGDSALYLCASSLWASGGGSSYNEQFFGPGTRLTVL.

This clonotype was seen more than once but under ten times. The chain has TRBV11-2 and TRBJ2-1; D ambiguous. The CDR3 extends over 15 amino acids. Trimming took 5 bases from V and 6 from J, leaving 17 bases between them. Germline V gene data show CDR1 as SGHAT and CDR2 as FQNNGV. The CDR3 spells CASSGFTGFGNEQFF. The CDR3 nucleotides are TGTGCCAGCAGCGGTTTTACCGGATTTGGCAATGAGCAGTTCTTC.